The 9 T cell receptor beta chains reported below all come from one sample, sequenced in a study of T cells in localized non-small cell lung cancer. Profiled with immunoSEQ multiplex PCR; TCRdb holds only in-frame clones, not every one. This sample carries approximately 3,300 clones, roughly a quarter of them seen once, and the ten largest clones take 11% to 15%. The sequencing used lung tumor tissue, collected before any cancer treatment. These receptors came from a male donor aged 60 or over with stage I lung adenocarcinoma.

The gene calls are TRBV5-1 and TRBJ1-6; D uncertain. V was cut by 1 base and J by 8 bases, with 13 bases left in between. The germline V gene has CDR1 SGHRS and CDR2 YFSETQ. CDR3 length equals 15 residues. The CDR3 nucleotides are TGCGCCAGCAGCTTGACGACGAGATATGATTCACCCCTCCACTTT. Translated: CASSLTTRYDSPLHF. Filled out from reference TRBV5-1 and TRBJ1-6, the complete variable domain reads KAGVTQTPRYLIKTRGQQVTLSCSPISGHRSVSWYQQTPGQGLQFLFEYFSETQRNKGNFPGRFSGRQFSNSRSEMNVSTLELGDSALYLCASSLTTRYDSPLHFGNGTRLTVT.

This chain links TRBV19 with TRBJ1-5; possibly TRBD1 for D (5 bases). V dropped 5 bases and J dropped 0 bases, with 11 bases sitting between them. The CDR3 has 15 amino acids. The V gene's germline CDR1 is LNHDA and CDR2 SQIVND (reference sequence). The CDR3 nucleotides are TGTGCCAGTAGTGATTGGGGCAGTAGCAATCAGCCCCAGCATTTT. Its translation: CASSDWGSSNQPQHF.

This sequence joins TRBV19 and TRBJ1-6; TRBD1 matches at 7 bases. V lost 9 bases to trimming and J lost 6 bases; unmatched junction nucleotides: 11. Germline CDR1 is LNHDA and CDR2 is SQIVND (reference sequence). The CDR3 sequence is 15 residues long. CDR3: CASLPRTGGNSPLHF. The CDR3 bases are TGTGCCAGCCTACCCCGGACAGGCGGTAATTCACCCCTCCACTTT.

V usage is TRBV11-3 and J usage is TRBJ1-3, with D unresolved. The CDR3 has 15 amino acids. Trimming cost V 5 bases and J 0 bases, with 11 bases left between them. Germline V gene data show CDR1 as SGHNT and CDR2 as YENEEA. CDR3 DNA sequence: TGTGCCAGCAGCCTGGACTCTAGCTCTGGAAACACCATATATTTT. Protein: CASSLDSSSGNTIYF.

This clone is medium-sized. The CDR3 loop reads CASSNRGGSQPQHF. The CDR3 DNA reads TGTGCCAGCAGTAACAGGGGGGGGAGTCAGCCCCAGCATTTT. The chain carries TRBV6-8 and TRBJ1-5, with 8 bases aligning to TRBD1. The CDR3 contains 14 residues. Germline V lookup: CDR1 MNHGY, CDR2 SAAAGT. V shed 5 bases and J 6 bases; nucleotides not matched to a gene: 6.

The chain is built from TRBV10-2 and TRBJ2-7; 12 nucleotides match TRBD2. V trimming: 4 bases; J trimming: 9 bases; junction bases outside the gene matches: 4. The germline gives CDR1 WSHSY, CDR2 SAAADI. This CDR3 contains 13 residues. The CDR3 DNA follows: TGCGCCAGCAGTGGACTAGCGGGGGCCTGGCAGTACTTC. Its protein product is CASSGLAGAWQYF.

The CDR3: CASAPSGRNTEAFF. The CDR3 coding sequence is TGCGCCAGCGCCCCCTCGGGGCGGAACACTGAAGCTTTCTTT. V gene TRBV5-1 combines with J gene TRBJ1-1, with D perhaps TRBD1 (5 bases). The CDR3 length is 14 residues. Trimming took 7 bases from V and 1 from J, leaving 14 bases between them. Per the germline V gene, CDR1 is SGHRS and CDR2 is YFSETQ.

The V call is TRBV5-1, the J call TRBJ1-6, with 10 bases that match TRBD1. Looked up from germline, CDR1 is SGHRS and CDR2 is YFSETQ. The CDR3 is made up of 17 amino acids. The V segment lost 2 bases and the J segment 6 bases; nucleotides outside the gene matches: 8. The CDR3 DNA reads TGCGCCAGCAGCTTTAAAGGGGACAGGGGCCGTAATTCACCCCTCCACTTT. Translated: CASSFKGDRGRNSPLHF.

The chain carries TRBV11-3 and TRBJ1-1; D uncertain. CDR1 SGHNT and CDR2 YENEEA come from the germline V gene. V was clipped by 1 base and J by 1 base, with 10 bases between them. This CDR3 spans 15 amino acids. The CDR3 protein is CASSLGIDGNTEAFF. DNA of the CDR3: TGTGCCAGCAGCTTAGGGATAGACGGGAACACTGAAGCTTTCTTT.